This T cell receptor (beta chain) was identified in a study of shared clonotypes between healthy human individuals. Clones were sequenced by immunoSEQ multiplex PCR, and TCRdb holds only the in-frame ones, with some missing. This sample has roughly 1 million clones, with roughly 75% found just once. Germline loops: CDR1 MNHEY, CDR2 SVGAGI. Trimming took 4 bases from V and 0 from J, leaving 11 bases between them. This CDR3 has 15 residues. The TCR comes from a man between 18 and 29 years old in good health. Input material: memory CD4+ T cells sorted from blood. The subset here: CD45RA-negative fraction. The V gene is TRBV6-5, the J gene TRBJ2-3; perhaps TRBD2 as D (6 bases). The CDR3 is CASSSYGGSTDTQYF. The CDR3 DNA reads TGTGCCAGCAGTTCTTACGGGGGAAGCACAGATACGCAGTATTTT.